Presented here are 20 T cell receptor beta chains from one specimen sequenced in a study of blood T cell repertoires in COVID-19. Generated by immunoSEQ multiplex PCR, the TCRdb table keeps only in-frame clones and is missing some. The data contain approximately 46,000 clones, about 70% of them singletons. The sample consisted of peripheral blood. These TCRs come from an elderly man with acute or convalescent COVID-19.

V gene TRBV10-3 combines with J gene TRBJ2-5; 7 bases map to TRBD2. The trim removed 5 bases at V and 1 base at J, leaving 7 bases unmatched. The CDR3 totals 15 residues. Germline assignment: CDR1 ENHRY and CDR2 SYGVKD. This CDR3 reads CAISPGLLTQETQYF. CDR3 DNA: TGTGCCATCAGTCCGGGACTACTAACCCAAGAGACCCAGTACTTC.

The sample holds a few counts of this clone. The J gene is TRBJ1-1, the V gene TRBV7-8; D is perhaps TRBD1 (5 bases). This CDR3 is 15 amino acids long. CDR1 is SGHVS, CDR2 FQNEAQ, per germline. Trimming removed 3 bases from V and 1 base from J, with 12 bases in between. CDR3 bases: TGTGCCAGCAGCTTGACAGTACTTAAGAACACTGAAGCTTTCTTT. The encoded protein is CASSLTVLKNTEAFF. The whole variable domain, remainder taken from reference TRBV7-8 and TRBJ1-1, is GAGVSQSPRYKVAKRGQDVALRCDPISGHVSLFWYQQALGQGPEFLTYFQNEAQLDKSGLPSDRFFAERPEGSVSTLKIQRTQQEDSAVYLCASSLTVLKNTEAFFGQGTRLTVV.

This chain joins TRBV5-4 and TRBJ1-2, with 8 positions matching TRBD1. Germline assignment: CDR1 SGHNT and CDR2 YYREEE (reference sequence). V dropped 4 bases and J dropped 7; count of bases not matched to a gene: 12. CDR3 length equals 15 residues. Here the CDR3 DNA reads TGTGCCAGCAGCACCCCGACAGGGGACGTTTCTGGCTACACCTTC. Protein: CASSTPTGDVSGYTF.

This clone has a handful of counts. The rearrangement uses TRBV24-1 and TRBJ2-7, with TRBD1 identical over 8 bases. V gave up 5 bases and J gave up 5 bases; unmatched junction bases: 7. CDR3 length: 14 residues. The germline gives CDR1 KGHDR, CDR2 SFDVKD. Here the CDR3 reads CATSVGQGHDEQYF. In DNA form, the CDR3 reads TGTGCCACCAGTGTTGGACAGGGACATGACGAGCAGTACTTC.

This clone came up a few times. The CDR3 bases are TGCGCCAGCAGCTTGTTAGCGATAAACTACGAGCAGTACTTC. This translates into CASSLLAINYEQYF. The V and J genes are TRBV5-1 and TRBJ2-7; tentatively, D is TRBD2 (5 bases). The CDR3 spans 14 residues. V shed 1 base and J shed 3 bases, with 11 bases lying between them. The germline V gene encodes CDR1 SGHRS and CDR2 YFSETQ. The full variable domain, with the rest looked up from reference TRBV5-1 and TRBJ2-7, is KAGVTQTPRYLIKTRGQQVTLSCSPISGHRSVSWYQQTPGQGLQFLFEYFSETQRNKGNFPGRFSGRQFSNSRSEMNVSTLELGDSALYLCASSLLAINYEQYFGPGTRLTVT.

The genes are TRBV19 and TRBJ2-3, with 16 bases that match TRBD2. This CDR3 comprises 16 residues. V dropped 5 bases and J dropped 10; count of bases not matched to a gene: 9. Germline V gives CDR1 LNHDA, CDR2 SQIVND (reference sequence). The CDR3 loop reads CASSDVGTSGRASQYF. The CDR3 DNA reads as TGTGCCAGTAGTGACGTAGGGACTAGCGGGAGGGCCTCGCAGTATTTT. The full variable domain, with the rest looked up from reference TRBV19 and TRBJ2-3, is DGGITQSPKYLFRKEGQNVTLSCEQNLNHDAMYWYRQDPGQGLRLIYYSQIVNDFQKGDIAEGYSVSREKKESFPLTVTSAQKNPTAFYLCASSDVGTSGRASQYFGPGTRLTVL.

This clone came up a few times. The chain joins TRBV7-2 to TRBJ2-3; D perhaps matches TRBD2 (6 bases). The germline V and J ends were trimmed by 2 bases and 3 bases, with 12 bases remaining between them. Germline CDR1 SGHTA, CDR2 FQGNSA. CDR3 size: 15 residues. The CDR3 reads CASSLTGRTTDTQYF. The CDR3 bases are TGTGCCAGCAGCTTAACGGGGAGGACGACAGATACGCAGTATTTT.

The chain couples TRBV11-3 to TRBJ2-1; 10 bases align to TRBD2. CDR3 length: 12 residues. With V trimmed by 5 bases and J by 10 bases, 2 bases remained unmatched. Germline lookup yields CDR1 SGHNT and CDR2 YENEEA. CDR3 loop: CASSPGLAEQFF. Here the CDR3 DNA reads TGTGCCAGCAGCCCGGGACTAGCGGAGCAGTTCTTC.

The V and J genes are TRBV10-3 and TRBJ2-1; TRBD2 matches at 10 bases. The V segment lost 8 bases and the J segment 5 bases; nucleotides outside the gene matches: 9. The CDR3 has 15 residues. The germline CDR1 and CDR2 sequences are ENHRY and SYGVKD. The CDR3 loop reads CAIGGPSGSHNEQFF. In DNA, the CDR3 is TGTGCCATCGGGGGCCCTAGCGGGAGCCACAATGAGCAGTTCTTC.

This chain links TRBV2 with TRBJ2-1; 11 bases align to TRBD2. With 5 bases clipped from V and 7 bases from J, the junction kept 7 bases outside the gene matches. CDR1 is SNHLY and CDR2 is FYNNEI in the germline V gene. The CDR3 sequence is 15 residues long. The CDR3 coding sequence is TGTGCCAGCAGTCTGACTAGCGGGATCGGTAATGAGCAGTTCTTC. It is translated as CASSLTSGIGNEQFF.

V usage is TRBV2 and J usage is TRBJ2-1, with 9 bases identical to TRBD2. CDR1 is SNHLY and CDR2 is FYNNEI in the germline V gene. This CDR3 is 15 amino acids long. Trimming at V came to 5 bases and at J to 3 bases, leaving 5 bases not matched to a gene. The CDR3 DNA sequence: TGTGCCAGCAGTAAGGCGGGAGGGCTCTACAATGAGCAGTTCTTC. As protein: CASSKAGGLYNEQFF. Variable domain in full (rest from reference TRBV2 and TRBJ2-1): EPEVTQTPSHQVTQMGQEVILRCVPISNHLYFYWYRQILGQKVEFLVSFYNNEISEKSEIFDDQFSVERPDGSNFTLKIRSTKLEDSAMYFCASSKAGGLYNEQFFGPGTRLTVL.

The gene calls are TRBV19 and TRBJ2-3, with 8 bases fitting TRBD2. Germline CDR1 reads LNHDA; CDR2 reads SQIVND (reference sequence). The trim removed 3 bases at V and 3 bases at J, leaving 5 bases unmatched. The CDR3 loop spans 15 amino acids. The CDR3 reads CASSIRGRRTDTQYF. The DNA of the CDR3 is TGTGCCAGTAGTATTCGCGGGAGGAGGACAGATACGCAGTATTTT.

Here the CDR3 reads CASSREGGATYEQYF. The CDR3 DNA reads as TGTGCCAGCTCGCGGGAGGGGGGAGCTACCTACGAGCAGTACTTC. The chain is built from TRBV18 and TRBJ2-7; 9 bases agree with TRBD2. From germline, CDR1 is KGHSH and CDR2 LQKENI. V shed 6 bases, J shed 2 bases, and the junction held 8 bases outside the gene matches. The CDR3 is 15 amino acids.

The chain combines TRBV21-1 with TRBJ2-7; no DNA check was done on the table's D call, TRBD1. TRBV21-1 is annotated as a pseudogene. This CDR3 spans 14 amino acids. CDR3 DNA sequence: TGTGCCAGCAGCAAAGGGGCCGAATACTACGAGCAGTACTTC. It encodes CASSKGAEYYEQYF.

This clone was recorded only once. V usage is TRBV7-9 and J usage is TRBJ2-5; a weak D match, TRBD1 (6 bases). V lost 5 bases and J lost 1, with 11 bases in between. The germline V gene has CDR1 SEHNR and CDR2 FQNEAQ (reference sequence). The CDR3 has 14 residues. In nucleotides, the CDR3 is TGTGCCAGCAGCCGTAGGGGGTCCCAAGAGACCCAGTACTTC. Its translation: CASSRRGSQETQYF. The whole variable domain, remainder taken from reference TRBV7-9 and TRBJ2-5, is DTGVSQNPRHKITKRGQNVTFRCDPISEHNRLYWYRQTLGQGPEFLTYFQNEAQLEKSRLLSDRFSAERPKGSFSTLEIQRTEQGDSAMYLCASSRRGSQETQYFGPGTRLLVL.

The table lists this clone with a count of one. This CDR3 is also generated by other DNA sequences in the sample. This rearrangement joins TRBV18 to TRBJ2-1, with TRBD2 matching over 13 bases. This CDR3 region has 15 residues. The V segment lost 6 bases and the J segment 7 bases; nucleotides outside the gene matches: 6. Germline CDR1 is KGHSH and CDR2 is LQKENI. The CDR3, as DNA: TGTGCCAGCTCCCCAGGACTAGCGGGAGCAAATGAGCAGTTCTTC. It encodes CASSPGLAGANEQFF.

The chain links TRBV6-5 to TRBJ1-6; 8 nucleotides align to TRBD1. The germline CDR1 and CDR2 sequences are MNHEY and SVGAGI. V was clipped by 6 bases and J by 10 bases; unmatched bases: 11. This CDR3 has 15 amino acids. Written as DNA, the CDR3 is TGTGCCAGCAGCAATTTCGCAGGGGGCGGCTCACCCCTCCACTTT. Its protein is CASSNFAGGGSPLHF.

The rearrangement uses TRBV2 and TRBJ2-7, with D maybe TRBD2 (6 bases). Trimming took 7 bases from V and 3 from J, leaving 7 bases between them. The CDR3 has 11 residues. Germline assignment: CDR1 SNHLY and CDR2 FYNNEI. The CDR3 DNA reads TGTGCCAGCACGCGGGGCTACGAGCAGTACTTC. This translates into CASTRGYEQYF.

The chain has TRBV3-1 (or the pseudogene TRBV3-2) and TRBJ2-3, with D uncertain. In germline, CDR1 is LGHDT, CDR2 YNNKEL (reference sequence). Trimming pared 3 bases from V and 1 base from J, leaving 14 bases between. This CDR3 has 16 amino acids. DNA of the CDR3: TGTGCCAGCAGCCATCAACCACTACGCCGCACAGATACGCAGTATTTT. It translates to CASSHQPLRRTDTQYF.

This clone is labeled as medium-sized. The genes are TRBV20-1 and TRBJ2-5; D is possibly TRBD2 (6 bases). V was cut by 3 bases and J by 7 bases, with 9 bases left in between. Per the germline V gene, CDR1 is DFQATT and CDR2 is SNEGSKA (reference sequence). The length of the CDR3 is 11 residues. The CDR3 DNA is TGCAGTGCTAGCGGGAGCGGGACCCAGTACTTC. This sequence encodes CSASGSGTQYF.